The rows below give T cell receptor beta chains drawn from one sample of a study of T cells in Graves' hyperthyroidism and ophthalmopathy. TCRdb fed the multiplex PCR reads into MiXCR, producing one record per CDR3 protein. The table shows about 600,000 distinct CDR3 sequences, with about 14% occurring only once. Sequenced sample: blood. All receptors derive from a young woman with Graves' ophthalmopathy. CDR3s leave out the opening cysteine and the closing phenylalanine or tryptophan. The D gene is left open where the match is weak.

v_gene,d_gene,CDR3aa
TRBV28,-,ASSLWGEQY
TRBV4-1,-,ASSQDWGANNSPLH
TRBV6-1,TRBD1,ASSWDRLYNEQF
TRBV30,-,AWSKGPEAF
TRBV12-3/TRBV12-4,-,ASSTKGKGETQY
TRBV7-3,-,ASSPEGLRTGELF
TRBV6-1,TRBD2,ASSARTSGGYNEQF
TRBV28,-,ASSLRGAPQPQH
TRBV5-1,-,ASSLAGQGYEQY
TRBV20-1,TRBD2,SAFTTSGMETQY
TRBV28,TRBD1,ASSRQGPTGELF
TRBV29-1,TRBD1,SVGRIQGESYEQY
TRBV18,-,ASSPITDTQY
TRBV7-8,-,ASSARLAESYNEQF
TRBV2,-,ASSKEQSNQPQH
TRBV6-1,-,ASSASGVGELF
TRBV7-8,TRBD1,ASSLILSAGGQETQY
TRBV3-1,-,ASSQAEAVSGYT
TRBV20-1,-,SVRRGLGDEQY
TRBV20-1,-,SARDPSGFRWRETQY
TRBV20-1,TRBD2,SATELAGDAYNEQF
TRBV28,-,ASSRGGGLTDTQY
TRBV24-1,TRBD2,ATSKRHFGLGSYNEQF
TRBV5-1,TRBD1,ASSLGHGTGTSGANVLT
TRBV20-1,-,SASADIFNYGYT
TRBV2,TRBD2,ASSLAGGGRHNEQF
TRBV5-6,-,ASSRISDFTDTQY
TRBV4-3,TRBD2,ASSQDGGTSEDTQY
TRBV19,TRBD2,ASSILVERGEQF
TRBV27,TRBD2,ASSLSPLAGLYNEQF
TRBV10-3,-,AIGTSGSGELF
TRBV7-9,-,ASSLSGTLYNEQF
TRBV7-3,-,ASSPQNLGYTGELF
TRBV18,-,ASAPRDGPRVEQY
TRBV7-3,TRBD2,ASSFGTSGRVGDTQY
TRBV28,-,ASSLRGGGETQY
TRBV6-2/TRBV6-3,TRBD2,ASSYSTSGSSYEQY
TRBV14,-,ASSQNSDEQY
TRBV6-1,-,ASSEGYGVETQY
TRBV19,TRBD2,ASSEELPMRLAGASPYNEQF
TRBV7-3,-,ASSLTREETQY
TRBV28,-,ASFDQY